The clone carrying this T cell receptor (beta chain) was observed a few times. Its antigen is not known. This record belongs to a study of CD8 T cells in ankylosing spondylitis. Each TCR beta library was made by quantitative 5'-RACE that incorporated molecular barcodes. Each CDR3 protein gets one entry after TCRdb re-called the 5' RACE reads with MiXCR. The repertoire holds roughly 100,000 distinct CDR3 sequences, with roughly 8.7% as singletons. Study-level points and caveats: Existing reports had already noted some motif variants in reactive arthritis synovial fluid and blood. Typical of ankylosing spondylitis blood, it appeared, was a TCR beta motif of several highly homologous variants.

The sequenced sample was blood, either unsorted or a sorted T cell fraction (not recorded which). The TCR sequence derives from a male donor with ankylosing spondylitis or in good health (not recorded which).

The CDR3 DNA reads as TGCAGTGCTGGGAATTCCCGGATCGCAAGTCAGCCCCAGCATTTT. Protein: CSAGNSRIASQPQHF. The gene calls are TRBV20-1 and TRBJ1-5, with D hard to call. This CDR3 has 15 amino acids. V lost 5 bases, J lost 6 bases, and 20 bases lay in between. The V gene's germline CDR1 is DFQATT and CDR2 SNEGSKA (reference sequence).